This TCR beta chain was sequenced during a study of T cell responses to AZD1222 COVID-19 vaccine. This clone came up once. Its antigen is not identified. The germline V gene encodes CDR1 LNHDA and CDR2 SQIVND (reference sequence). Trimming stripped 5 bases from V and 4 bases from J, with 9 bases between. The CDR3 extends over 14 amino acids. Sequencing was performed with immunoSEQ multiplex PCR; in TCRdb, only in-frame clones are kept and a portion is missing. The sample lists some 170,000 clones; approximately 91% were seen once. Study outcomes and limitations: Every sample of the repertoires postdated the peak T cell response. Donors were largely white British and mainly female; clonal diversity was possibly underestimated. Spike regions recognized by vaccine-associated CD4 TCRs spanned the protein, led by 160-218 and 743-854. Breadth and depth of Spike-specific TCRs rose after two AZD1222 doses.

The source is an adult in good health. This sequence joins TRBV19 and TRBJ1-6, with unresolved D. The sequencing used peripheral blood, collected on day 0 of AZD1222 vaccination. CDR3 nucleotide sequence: TGTGCCAGTAGTTTTATGGAGTATAATTCACCCCTCCACTTT. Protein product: CASSFMEYNSPLHF.